Listed here are 21 T cell receptor beta chains from one sample, sequenced in a study of CD4 T cells in relation to SARS-CoV-2 and coronaviruses. Their target antigens are unknown. CD4+ T cells from unexposed donors were obtained before the COVID-19 pandemic (2011-2018). Isolation of CD4+ T cells took place after about eleven days in culture. TCRdb keeps only in-frame clones here, not all; method: immunoSEQ multiplex PCR. The sample holds tens of thousands of clones, 72% seen once. The source material was CD4+ T cells from PBMCs, cultured in vitro. All receptors derive from a human donor in good health.

The V gene is TRBV6-5, the J gene TRBJ1-2; D unclear. CDR3 length equals 12 residues. V lost 7 bases, J lost 11 bases, and 17 bases lay in between. The V gene's germline CDR1 is MNHEY and CDR2 SVGAGI. The CDR3 bases are TGTGCCAGCACCCCTAGTAAGGGAAGTTACACCTTC. This gives the protein CASTPSKGSYTF.

The chain recombines TRBV19 with TRBJ2-7, with D hard to call. CDR1 LNHDA and CDR2 SQIVND come from the germline V gene (reference sequence). Trimming removed 1 base at V and 2 bases at J, with 12 bases between. This CDR3 comprises 15 residues. CDR3 nucleotide sequence: TGTGCCAGTAGTATAGCTCGTAACCCGGCCTACGAGCAGTACTTC. Protein: CASSIARNPAYEQYF.

This chain joins TRBV6-2 or TRBV6-3 and TRBJ2-3, with TRBD1 matching 9 bases. The CDR3 length is 15 residues. With 5 bases clipped from V and 2 bases from J, the junction kept 5 bases outside the gene matches. Germline V gene sequence: CDR1 MNHEY, CDR2 SVGEGT. In DNA, the CDR3 is TGTGCCAGCAGTCGGACAGGGGTAGACACAGATACGCAGTATTTT. Translating it yields CASSRTGVDTDTQYF.

This clone was observed a few times. V and J are TRBV6-5 and TRBJ2-7; 8 bases line up with TRBD2. The CDR3 has 16 residues. The germline gives CDR1 MNHEY, CDR2 SVGAGI. V shed 0 bases, J shed 1 base, and the junction held 5 bases outside the gene matches. The CDR3 DNA follows: TGTGCCAGCAGTTACTCGGGCGGGGGGAGGTCCTACGAGCAGTACTTC. Translation: CASSYSGGGRSYEQYF.

In this sample, this clone turned up a few times. V is TRBV11-2 and J is TRBJ2-3; 10 bases agree with TRBD2. The CDR3 covers 16 residues. Unmatched junction bases numbered 7, after V lost 5 bases and J lost 2 bases. Germline-derived CDR1 and CDR2 are SGHAT and FQNNGV. In DNA, the CDR3 is TGTGCCAGCAGCCCTGCTAGCGGGGGATACACAGATACGCAGTATTTT. Its translation: CASSPASGGYTDTQYF. The whole variable domain, remainder taken from reference TRBV11-2 and TRBJ2-3, is EAGVAQSPRYKIIEKRQSVAFWCNPISGHATLYWYQQILGQGPKLLIQFQNNGVVDDSQLPKDRFSAERLKGVDSTLKIQPAKLEDSAVYLCASSPASGGYTDTQYFGPGTRLTVL.

In its sample, this clone was seen a few times. This chain connects TRBV29-1 to TRBJ1-1, with 8 bases matching TRBD1. Germline V CDR1 and CDR2: SQVTM, ANQGSEA. Unmatched junction bases numbered 14, after V lost 0 bases and J lost 11 bases. The CDR3 has 15 amino acids. The CDR3 protein is CSVEDLSPTGVLAFF. The CDR3 DNA reads as TGCAGCGTTGAAGACCTCTCCCCGACAGGGGTTTTGGCTTTCTTT.

This clone appeared a few times. This chain uses TRBV11-3 with TRBJ1-6; D might be TRBD1 (5 bases). CDR1 is SGHNT and CDR2 is YENEEA in the germline V gene. The V gene lost 5 bases and the J gene lost 5 bases, with 10 bases spanning the gap. The CDR3 has 14 residues. CDR3 in DNA: TGTGCCAGCAGCCGACAGCCGAATAATTCACCCCTCCACTTT. Residues: CASSRQPNNSPLHF. The whole variable domain, filled in from reference TRBV11-3 and TRBJ1-6, reads EAGVVQSPRYKIIEKKQPVAFWCNPISGHNTLYWYLQNLGQGPELLIRYENEEAVDDSQLPKDRFSAERLKGVDSTLKIQPAELGDSAVYLCASSRQPNNSPLHFGNGTRLTVT.

This clone occurred once. The chain employs TRBV12-3 or TRBV12-4 and TRBJ1-4; D possibly corresponds to TRBD1 (5 bases). The CDR3 is made up of 13 amino acids. The V and J ends lost 4 bases and 8 bases respectively, with 11 bases between them. The CDR3: CASSWDLGEKLFF. CDR3 DNA: TGTGCCAGCAGTTGGGACCTGGGGGAAAAACTGTTTTTT.

The chain employs TRBV4-2 and TRBJ2-7, with 10 bases fitting TRBD2. Germline V gene data show CDR1 as LGHNA and CDR2 as YNFKEQ. The V and J ends lost 3 bases and 4 bases, in that order; junction bases with no gene match: 12. This CDR3 region has 17 residues. CDR3 protein: CASSHSPTGTSDYEQYF. Here the CDR3 DNA reads TGTGCCAGCAGCCATTCCCCCACCGGGACTAGCGATTACGAGCAGTACTTC.

This rearrangement joins TRBV4-2 to TRBJ1-3; a possible D gene is TRBD1 (5 bases). V was clipped by 3 bases and J by 0 bases, with 18 bases between them. CDR1 is LGHNA and CDR2 is YNFKEQ in the germline V gene. The CDR3 totals 18 residues. CDR3: CASSQGPAPRDSGNTIYF. The DNA of the CDR3 is TGTGCCAGCAGCCAGGGGCCCGCACCCAGGGACTCTGGAAACACCATATATTTT.

This clone turned up a few times. The chain combines TRBV6-1 with TRBJ2-7; 9 bases fit TRBD2. This CDR3 is built from 15 residues. With 0 bases clipped from V and 0 bases from J, the junction kept 0 bases outside the gene matches. CDR1 is MNHNS, CDR2 SASEGT, per germline. The CDR3 is CASSEALAGSYEQYF. As DNA, the CDR3 is TGTGCCAGCAGTGAAGCACTAGCGGGCTCCTACGAGCAGTACTTC.

The V and J genes are TRBV2 and TRBJ2-5; tentatively, D is TRBD2 (5 bases). The germline CDR1 and CDR2 sequences are SNHLY and FYNNEI. V lost 3 bases to trimming and J lost 5 bases, with 13 bases between them. The CDR3 contains 14 residues. The CDR3 spells CASSEEDLTETQYF. CDR3 DNA: TGTGCCAGCAGTGAGGAGGACCTCACGGAGACCCAGTACTTC. The whole variable domain, remainder taken from reference TRBV2 and TRBJ2-5, is EPEVTQTPSHQVTQMGQEVILRCVPISNHLYFYWYRQILGQKVEFLVSFYNNEISEKSEIFDDQFSVERPDGSNFTLKIRSTKLEDSAMYFCASSEEDLTETQYFGPGTRLLVL.

J is TRBJ2-5 and V is TRBV12-5; TRBD2 is a possible D gene (6 bases). The germline gives CDR1 LGHNT, CDR2 FRNRAP. V was cut by 5 bases and J by 4 bases, with 14 bases left in between. The CDR3 runs 14 residues. CDR3 nucleotide sequence: TGTGCTAGTGGTCCGGGAGAAGAGGGAGAGACCCAGTACTTC. Protein sequence: CASGPGEEGETQYF.

This clone was counted between two and nine times. The chain is built from TRBV5-1 and TRBJ2-5, with TRBD1 identical over 8 bases. Germline CDR1 reads SGHRS; CDR2 reads YFSETQ. J gave up 3 bases and V 3 bases, and 4 bases lay outside the gene matches. This CDR3 contains 14 residues. As DNA, the CDR3 is TGCGCCAGCAGCTCCAGACAGGGGAAAGAGACCCAGTACTTC. This translates into CASSSRQGKETQYF.

This chain connects TRBV2 to TRBJ2-5, with D uncertain. CDR3 length: 14 residues. Trimming cost V 0 bases and J 7 bases, with 12 bases left between them. Germline CDR1 and CDR2: SNHLY and FYNNEI. CDR3 coding DNA: TGTGCCAGCAGTGAAGCGAGGACCTTTGGGACCCAGTACTTC. This codes for CASSEARTFGTQYF.

The chain combines TRBV11-2 with TRBJ1-2; tentatively, D is TRBD1 (6 bases). The germline gives CDR1 SGHAT, CDR2 FQNNGV. This CDR3 region has 11 residues. V shed 3 bases and J shed 7 bases, with 6 bases lying between them. DNA of the CDR3: TGTGCCAGCAGCTTCAGGGGTGGCTACACCTTC. It yields the protein CASSFRGGYTF.

This clone was counted between two and nine times. Lacking the conserved final phenylalanine or tryptophan, this CDR3 likely reflects a read error. The limits of the CDR3 on the DNA are not certain, so only TCRdb's listed CDR3 is given. The genes are TRBV25-1 and TRBJ1-4. From its first to its last residue, the CDR3 has 8 amino acids. Germline CDR1 and CDR2: MGHDK and SYGVNS. CDR3 region: CASSPAGM.

This clone was observed a handful of times. The chain uses TRBV18 and TRBJ1-1; D gene ambiguous. Germline CDR1 and CDR2: KGHSH and LQKENI. The ends were cut back, 1 base at V and 0 bases at J, with 9 bases in the middle. There are 15 residues in the CDR3. The CDR3 sequence: CASSPREQLNTEAFF. The CDR3 coding sequence is TGTGCCAGCTCACCACGAGAACAGCTGAACACTGAAGCTTTCTTT.

The rearrangement joins TRBV14 to TRBJ2-2, with D tentatively TRBD1 (5 bases). The CDR3 is 13 amino acids. The V gene's germline CDR1 is SGHDN and CDR2 FVKESK. Between the trimmed V and J ends, which lost 6 bases and 6 bases, there was a span of 11 bases. The CDR3 sequence is CASRPGHSGELFF. The CDR3 DNA reads as TGTGCCAGCAGGCCTGGACACTCCGGGGAGCTGTTTTTT.

This chain connects TRBV9 to TRBJ2-2; D is possibly TRBD2 (6 bases). Germline values: CDR1 SGDLS, CDR2 YYNGEE. The length of the CDR3 is 14 residues. The V gene lost 4 bases and the J gene lost 7 bases, with 14 bases spanning the gap. For the CDR3, the DNA is TGTGCCAGCAGCCCCCTCAGCGGGCACGGGGAGCTGTTTTTT. Amino acid sequence: CASSPLSGHGELFF.

V usage is TRBV7-2 and J usage is TRBJ2-1; D is perhaps TRBD1 or TRBD2 (5 bases each). The length of the CDR3 is 13 residues. CDR1 and CDR2 from the germline V gene are SGHTA and FQGNSA. V dropped 3 bases and J dropped 7 bases, with 10 bases sitting between them. CDR3 sequence reads: CASSLGVVNEQFF. Here the CDR3 DNA reads TGTGCCAGCAGCTTGGGGGTTGTAAATGAGCAGTTCTTC.